A selection of T cell receptor beta chains follows, all from one sample in a study of shared clonotypes between healthy human individuals. Repertoires were generated with immunoSEQ multiplex PCR, while TCRdb's copy carries only in-frame clones and drops some. The repertoire holds some 690,000 clones, with around 91% as singletons. Sample: memory CD8+ T cells from PBMCs. The receptors stem from a man aged 18 to 30 in good health. Some clones in this sample may be carry-over from other donors' samples. CDR3s include the opening cysteine and the closing phenylalanine or tryptophan. Each record gives: clone size, V gene, D gene, J gene, CDR3 DNA, CDR3 protein. D genes are given only for firm matches. Clone size is stated in some rows and not others, as once, few, many or a class when expanded.

size: -
V: TRBV9
D: -
J: TRBJ1-1
DNA: TGTGCCAGCAGCGTGTCGACGGTGAACACTGAAGCTTTCTTT
CDR3: CASSVSTVNTEAFF

size: -
V: TRBV7-8
D: -
J: TRBJ2-1
DNA: TGTGCCAGCAGCTTCTTAAATACCTACAATGAGCAGTTCTTC
CDR3: CASSFLNTYNEQFF

size: -
V: TRBV27
D: TRBD1
J: TRBJ1-1
DNA: TGTGCCAGCAGTGTGGGACAGGGGATGAACACTGAAGCTTTCTTT
CDR3: CASSVGQGMNTEAFF

size: -
V: TRBV4-3
D: -
J: TRBJ2-7
DNA: TGCGCCAGCAGCCAAGATAGGGCAGGGCTTTACGAGCAGTACTTC
CDR3: CASSQDRAGLYEQYF

size: -
V: TRBV6-5
D: -
J: TRBJ1-5
DNA: TGTGCCAGCAGTTCCCTGGTTGGTCAGCCCCAGCATTTT
CDR3: CASSSLVGQPQHF

size: -
V: TRBV9
D: TRBD2
J: TRBJ2-1
DNA: TGTGCCAGCAGCACTCTACTAGCGGGCTCCTACAATGAGCAGTTCTTC
CDR3: CASSTLLAGSYNEQFF

size: -
V: TRBV27
D: -
J: TRBJ1-5
DNA: TGTGCCAGCACCCCCGGGGGCGGGCAGCCCCAGCATTTT
CDR3: CASTPGGGQPQHF

size: once
V: TRBV11-2
D: -
J: TRBJ2-7
DNA: TGTGCCAGCAGCTTAGCCAAGGACGAGCAGTACTTC
CDR3: CASSLAKDEQYF

size: -
V: TRBV7-9
D: TRBD2
J: TRBJ2-7
DNA: TGTGCCAGCAGCCAAGGCGGGGGAGCGGCTTACGAGCAGTACTTC
CDR3: CASSQGGGAAYEQYF

size: once
V: TRBV28
D: -
J: TRBJ1-3
DNA: TGTGCCAGCAGTTTTGGCAGTTCTGGAAACACCATATATTTT
CDR3: CASSFGSSGNTIYF

size: -
V: TRBV5-1
D: TRBD2
J: TRBJ2-7
DNA: TGCGCCAGCAGCTTGGCCTCGGGGGGGCCCGAGCAGTACTTC
CDR3: CASSLASGGPEQYF

size: -
V: TRBV27
D: TRBD1
J: TRBJ1-1
DNA: TGTGCCAGCAGTTTAAGAGGGGGCCGGTGGGTCACTGAAGCTTTCTTT
CDR3: CASSLRGGRWVTEAFF

size: -
V: TRBV9
D: -
J: TRBJ2-2
DNA: TGTGCCAGCAGGGGGTTCCAGCCCGGGGAGCTGTTTTTT
CDR3: CASRGFQPGELFF

size: -
V: TRBV27
D: TRBD1
J: TRBJ1-5
DNA: TGTGCCAGCCGCGAGCAGGGGGGGAATCAGCCCCAGCATTTT
CDR3: CASREQGGNQPQHF

size: -
V: TRBV11-2
D: -
J: TRBJ2-2
DNA: TGTGCCAGCAGCTTAGCCGGGATAGGACAGCTGAACACCGGGGAGCTGTTTTTT
CDR3: CASSLAGIGQLNTGELFF

size: -
V: TRBV27
D: -
J: TRBJ2-7
DNA: TGTGCCAGCAGTTTATCGGGGAACCCCGAGCAGTACTTC
CDR3: CASSLSGNPEQYF

size: -
V: TRBV6-1
D: -
J: TRBJ2-5
DNA: TGTGCCAGCAGTGGAACCTGGACTTTGGAGACCCAGTACTTC
CDR3: CASSGTWTLETQYF

size: -
V: TRBV4-1
D: -
J: TRBJ2-7
DNA: TGCGCCAGCAGCCAAAGACTAGGGACCTACGAGCAGTACTTC
CDR3: CASSQRLGTYEQYF

size: -
V: TRBV5-1
D: -
J: TRBJ2-1
DNA: TGCGCCAGCACGAGAGGGCTCGGCAATGAGCAGTTCTTC
CDR3: CASTRGLGNEQFF